These T cell receptor beta chains were read from a single sample in a study of CD8 T cells in Susac syndrome. TCRdb re-called the immunoSEQ multiplex PCR reads through MiXCR, storing one row per CDR3 protein. This sample has under 550,000 distinct CDR3 sequences, with roughly 85% found just once. Material for sequencing was CD8+ T cells from PBMCs. These receptors were taken from a human donor with multiple sclerosis. Each CDR3 is given with its conserved first and last residue. A D gene is named only where the DNA matches it firmly. Clone size is not always given. Where it is, it says once, few, many or a class for expanded clones.

abundance | j_gene | d_gene | v_gene | CDR3aa | CDR3nt
NA | TRBJ2-7 | NA | TRBV6-5 | CASSPGRGGSYEQYF | TGTGCCAGCAGTCCGGGACGAGGGGGTTCCTACGAGCAGTACTTC
NA | TRBJ2-7 | NA | TRBV27 | CASSFAETYEQYF | TGTGCCAGCAGTTTCGCCGAGACTTACGAGCAGTACTTC
NA | TRBJ2-1 | TRBD2 | TRBV6-1 | CASRILSGTLDEQFF | TGTGCCAGCAGGATCCTGAGCGGGACCCTGGATGAGCAGTTCTTC
once | TRBJ2-7 | TRBD1 | TRBV25-1 | CASSEGDREFYEQYF | TGTGCCAGCAGTGAGGGGGACAGGGAATTCTACGAGCAGTACTTC
NA | TRBJ2-1 | NA | TRBV18 | CASRRVGSYNEQFF | TGTGCCAGCCGACGTGTCGGATCCTACAATGAGCAGTTCTTC
NA | TRBJ2-7 | NA | TRBV27 | CASSLNRAHEQYF | TGTGCCAGCAGTTTAAACAGGGCCCACGAGCAGTACTTC
NA | TRBJ1-1 | TRBD1 | TRBV27 | CASSSTPTGAIPEAFF | TGTGCCAGCAGTTCAACCCCGACAGGGGCCATCCCTGAAGCTTTCTTT
NA | TRBJ2-1 | NA | TRBV4-1 | CASSQDPRRTDLLDEQFF | TGCGCCAGCAGCCAGGACCCGAGGAGGACAGACCTCTTGGATGAGCAGTTCTTC
few | TRBJ1-1 | NA | TRBV6-1 | CASNEAFF | TGTGCCAGCAATGAAGCTTTCTTT
few | TRBJ1-2 | NA | TRBV29-1 | CSVESGTAYGYTF | TGCAGCGTTGAGTCTGGGACCGCATACGGCTACACCTTC
few | TRBJ2-1 | NA | TRBV6-5 | CASSSSELYNEQFF | TGTGCCAGCAGTTCCTCGGAACTCTACAATGAGCAGTTCTTC
NA | TRBJ2-7 | NA | TRBV6-1 | CASSLGPRYEQYF | TGTGCCAGCAGTCTGGGACCGCGCTACGAGCAGTACTTC
NA | TRBJ1-5 | TRBD1 | TRBV19 | CASSWTGGNQPQHF | TGTGCCAGTAGTTGGACAGGGGGCAATCAGCCCCAGCATTTT
NA | TRBJ2-3 | TRBD2 | TRBV7-2 | CASSLDREGKDTQYF | TGTGCCAGCAGCTTAGACCGGGAGGGCAAGGATACGCAGTATTTT
NA | TRBJ2-7 | TRBD2 | TRBV30 | CAWSSASGGYEQYF | TGTGCCTGGAGTTCGGCCAGCGGGGGCTACGAGCAGTACTTC
NA | TRBJ2-2 | NA | TRBV12-3/TRBV12-4 | CASGVAGLDTGELFF | TGTGCCAGCGGAGTGGCGGGGTTGGACACCGGGGAGCTGTTTTTT
NA | TRBJ1-1 | NA | TRBV10-3 | CAISLTLSTEAFF | TGTGCCATCAGCTTAACCCTGTCCACTGAAGCTTTCTTT
NA | TRBJ2-1 | NA | TRBV6-2/TRBV6-3 | CASGLGVNEQFF | TGTGCCAGCGGTTTAGGAGTCAATGAGCAGTTCTTC
NA | TRBJ1-5 | NA | TRBV4-1 | CASSQDTVQPQHF | TGCGCCAGCAGCCAAGATACAGTTCAGCCCCAGCATTTT
once | TRBJ1-5 | NA | TRBV4-1 | CASSQESVSNQPQHF | TGCGCCAGCAGCCAAGAAAGTGTGAGCAATCAGCCCCAGCATTTT
NA | TRBJ2-7 | NA | TRBV4-1 | CASSLLGGGETYEQYF | TGCGCCAGCAGCCTCCTCGGCGGGGGCGAAACCTACGAGCAGTACTTC
NA | TRBJ2-1 | NA | TRBV2 | CASSEAPGSNEQFF | TGTGCCAGCAGTGAAGCGCCGGGGAGCAATGAGCAGTTCTTC
NA | TRBJ1-1 | NA | TRBV6-1 | CAGHPTEPPGGTEAFF | TGTGCCGGGCACCCTACAGAGCCCCCCGGTGGGACTGAAGCTTTCTTT
once | TRBJ2-1 | NA | TRBV11-2 | CASSLDQAAALHNEQFF | TGTGCCAGCAGCTTAGATCAGGCAGCGGCACTCCACAATGAGCAGTTCTTC
NA | TRBJ2-1 | NA | TRBV30 | CAWTDSYNEQFF | TGTGCCTGGACAGACTCCTACAATGAGCAGTTCTTC
NA | TRBJ2-3 | NA | TRBV7-6 | CASSSGATTPSTDTQYF | TGTGCCAGCAGCTCCGGGGCGACGACTCCTAGCACAGATACGCAGTATTTT
NA | TRBJ2-7 | NA | TRBV28 | CASSFRDTRRSEQYF | TGTGCCAGCAGTTTCCGGGACACACGAAGGTCCGAGCAGTACTTC
NA | TRBJ1-3 | NA | TRBV4-1 | CASSQGRGSGNTIYF | TGCGCCAGCAGCCAAGGACGGGGCTCTGGAAACACCATATATTTT
once | TRBJ1-1 | TRBD1 | TRBV7-9 | CASSFGDREAEAFF | TGTGCCAGCAGTTTCGGGGACAGGGAAGCTGAAGCTTTCTTT
NA | TRBJ2-5 | NA | TRBV20-1 | CSARAGFAQETQYF | TGCAGTGCTAGAGCTGGGTTCGCCCAAGAGACCCAGTACTTC
once | TRBJ1-5 | NA | TRBV6-1 | CASSLDDSNQPQHF | TGTGCCAGCAGTCTAGACGATAGCAATCAGCCCCAGCATTTT
NA | TRBJ1-2 | NA | TRBV4-1 | CASSQGQRDSYGYTF | TGCGCCAGCAGCCAAGGACAGAGGGATTCCTATGGCTACACCTTC
NA | TRBJ2-1 | TRBD2 | TRBV4-1 | CASSQMGLAGNEQFF | TGCGCCAGCAGCCAAATGGGACTAGCGGGTAATGAGCAGTTCTTC
NA | TRBJ1-2 | TRBD1 | TRBV19 | CASRADRAHGYTF | TGTGCCAGTAGGGCGGACAGGGCCCATGGCTACACCTTC
few | TRBJ2-3 | NA | TRBV7-6 | CASSLATTDTQYF | TGTGCCAGCAGCTTAGCGACCACAGATACGCAGTATTTT
once | TRBJ2-1 | TRBD1 | TRBV25-1 | CASSEVTGSEQFF | TGTGCCAGCAGTGAAGTGACAGGGTCGGAGCAGTTCTTC
NA | TRBJ2-5 | TRBD1 | TRBV3-1 | CASSLGTEIPQETQYF | TGTGCCAGCAGCCTCGGGACAGAAATCCCACAAGAGACCCAGTACTTC
NA | TRBJ1-1 | NA | TRBV9 | CASSVGGRPARAFF | TGTGCCAGCAGCGTTGGTGGACGGCCCGCCCGAGCTTTCTTT
NA | TRBJ2-7 | NA | TRBV4-1 | CASSQGPGVYEQYF | TGCGCCAGCAGCCAAGGACCAGGGGTCTACGAGCAGTACTTC
few | TRBJ1-3 | NA | TRBV12-3/TRBV12-4 | CASSFAGAGNTIYF | TGTGCCAGCAGTTTTGCAGGGGCTGGAAACACCATATATTTT
few | TRBJ1-5 | NA | TRBV4-1 | CASSQASAGYQPQHF | TGCGCCAGCAGCCAAGCGAGTGCAGGGTATCAGCCCCAGCATTTT
NA | TRBJ2-5 | TRBD2 | TRBV29-1 | CSVLKLAGGGETQYF | TGCAGCGTACTAAAACTAGCGGGAGGAGGAGAGACCCAGTACTTC
NA | TRBJ2-5 | NA | TRBV7-9 | CASSAGIRREQETQYF | TGTGCCAGCAGCGCAGGGATCCGCCGGGAGCAAGAGACCCAGTACTTC
NA | TRBJ2-5 | NA | TRBV10-2 | CASSEETGQETQYF | TGCGCCAGCAGTGAGGAAACAGGGCAAGAGACCCAGTACTTC